Listed below are T cell receptor beta chains from one sample, sequenced in a study of blood T cell repertoires in COVID-19. Only in-frame clones appear in the TCRdb table, and some are missing; sequencing was by immunoSEQ multiplex PCR. The table includes about 81,000 clones, more than 75% detected once. Material: peripheral blood. These receptors all stem from a human donor in a cohort sampled during active COVID-19. The CDR3 runs from the conserved cysteine through the conserved F or W. The D gene is left open where the match is weak. Size is stated for part of the rows, as once, few or many counts, or as a class when the clone is expanded.

V gene	clone size	J gene	D gene	CDR3 DNA	CDR3 protein
TRBV19	NA	TRBJ1-1	NA	TGTGCCAGTAGTACACAGGTCCGCACTGAAGCTTTCTTT	CASSTQVRTEAFF
TRBV5-4	NA	TRBJ2-1	NA	TGTGCCAGCAGCCCTGACAGGCAGTACAATGAGCAGTTCTTC	CASSPDRQYNEQFF
TRBV7-9	few	TRBJ2-2	NA	TGTGCCAGCAGCTTAACGGGGGGCATCACCGGGGAGCTGTTTTTT	CASSLTGGITGELFF
TRBV18	NA	TRBJ1-1	NA	TGTGCCAGCTCACTGGGGAGTCGGCCTGAAGCTTTCTTT	CASSLGSRPEAFF
TRBV2	NA	TRBJ2-7	TRBD1	TGTGCCATAACCGGGACAGATTCCTACGAGCAGTACTTC	CAITGTDSYEQYF
TRBV2	NA	TRBJ1-1	NA	TGTGCCAGCAGTGAATGGGAGGGGTGGACAAGAATCCCTGAAGCTTTCTTT	CASSEWEGWTRIPEAFF
TRBV9	NA	TRBJ2-2	TRBD2	TGTGCCAGCAGCGTACAAGCGCGGGAGTTGTCCGGGGAGCTGTTTTTT	CASSVQARELSGELFF
TRBV19	few	TRBJ1-3	NA	TGTGCCAGTAGTGTCACAGGTAGCCTTGGAAACACCATATATTTT	CASSVTGSLGNTIYF
TRBV4-1	NA	TRBJ2-3	NA	TGCGCCAGCAGCCAAGAGGGCCCTCAATCAGATACGCAGTATTTT	CASSQEGPQSDTQYF
TRBV4-1	few	TRBJ2-7	TRBD2	TGCGCCAGCAGCCAAGTTCTACTAGCGGGGACCTACGAGCAGTACTTC	CASSQVLLAGTYEQYF
TRBV3-1/TRBV3-2	NA	TRBJ2-5	TRBD2	TGTGCCAGCAGCCAAGAATTGCTAGCGGAAGGAGAGACCCAGTACTTC	CASSQELLAEGETQYF
TRBV13	NA	TRBJ1-1	TRBD1	TGTGCCAGCAGCCTTACAGGGGGAACGGATGAAGCTTTCTTT	CASSLTGGTDEAFF
TRBV5-6	NA	TRBJ1-3	NA	TGTGCCAGCAGCCAGTGGCTGGAAAGCGATCCAAACACCATATATTTT	CASSQWLESDPNTIYF
TRBV19	NA	TRBJ2-7	TRBD2	TGTGCCAGTAGTATAACAGCGGGGGGGTACTACGAGCAGTACTTC	CASSITAGGYYEQYF
TRBV7-2	NA	TRBJ1-5	NA	TGTGCCAGCAGCCATGTTGGCCAGCCCCAGCATTTT	CASSHVGQPQHF
TRBV6-2/TRBV6-3	NA	TRBJ1-5	NA	TGTGCCAGCAGTTACGGGCATTTAAATCAGCCCCAGCATTTT	CASSYGHLNQPQHF
TRBV2	NA	TRBJ2-3	NA	TGTGCCAGCGAGAATTACAGGGCGGATACGCAGTATTTT	CASENYRADTQYF
TRBV10-3	few	TRBJ1-1	NA	TGTGCCATCAGTGAGTCTCAGGGCAAAAGCGCTGAAGCTTTCTTT	CAISESQGKSAEAFF
TRBV28	NA	TRBJ2-5	TRBD2	TGTGCCAGCAGTAGCGGGAGTCTGAAGACCCAGTACTTC	CASSSGSLKTQYF
TRBV7-8	NA	TRBJ2-5	TRBD2	TGTGCCAGCAGGTTCGGGTGGACTAGCGGGGTTGAGACCCAGTACTTC	CASRFGWTSGVETQYF
TRBV5-6	medium-sized	TRBJ2-7	NA	TGTGCCAGCACCGCAGGGGTGACCAGCCCCTACGAGCAGTACTTC	CASTAGVTSPYEQYF
TRBV7-2	few	TRBJ1-2	TRBD1	TGTGCCAGCAGCTCAGGACAGGGTAACTATGGCTACACCTTC	CASSSGQGNYGYTF
TRBV5-1	NA	TRBJ2-1	TRBD2	TGCGCCAGCAGCCCCTTCGGCGGGAGTGCTTACAATGAGCAGTTCTTC	CASSPFGGSAYNEQFF
TRBV30	once	TRBJ1-5	TRBD1	TGTGCCTGGCGACAGGGGTACAATCAGCCCCAGCATTTT	CAWRQGYNQPQHF
TRBV28	NA	TRBJ2-7	TRBD1	TGTGCCAGCAGTTTTGGGACAGGGGATTACGAGCAGTACTTC	CASSFGTGDYEQYF
TRBV18	NA	TRBJ2-1	TRBD1	TGTGCCAGCTCACGCCCTCAATCGACAGGGCGCAATGAGCAGTTCTTC	CASSRPQSTGRNEQFF
TRBV4-3	NA	TRBJ2-7	TRBD2	TGCGCCAGCAGCCAAGATTTCACTAGCGGCTACGAGCAGTACTTC	CASSQDFTSGYEQYF
TRBV2	NA	TRBJ2-4	TRBD2	TGTGCCAGCATCCCCAGCGGGGTTAAAAACATTCAGTACTTC	CASIPSGVKNIQYF
TRBV25-1	NA	TRBJ1-1	NA	TGTGCCAGCAGTGAAAGGGGATGGGACACTGAAGCTTTCTTT	CASSERGWDTEAFF
TRBV20-1	NA	TRBJ2-5	NA	TGCAGTGCTAGTCGCAGGGAAGAGACCCAGTACTTC	CSASRREETQYF
TRBV7-2	NA	TRBJ2-4	TRBD2	TGTGCCAGCAGCTTAGGGACTAGCGGGGCGCTGGCCAAAAACATTCAGTACTTC	CASSLGTSGALAKNIQYF
TRBV10-2	NA	TRBJ2-7	TRBD2	TGCGCCAGCAGTGCGACTAGCGGGAACTCCTACGAGCAGTACTTC	CASSATSGNSYEQYF
TRBV6-6	once	TRBJ2-7	NA	TGTGCCAGCAGTTACTCGTCCCCGGGTTTCTACGAGCAGTACTTC	CASSYSSPGFYEQYF
TRBV7-8	NA	TRBJ2-1	TRBD2	TGTGCCAGCAGCCCCCTAGGTAGCGGGGTGGGGGGTGAGCAGTTCTTC	CASSPLGSGVGGEQFF
TRBV19	NA	TRBJ1-5	NA	TGTGCCAGTAGTATTGCCCCGACAGGAGGACAGCCCCAGCATTTT	CASSIAPTGGQPQHF
TRBV3-1/TRBV3-2	NA	TRBJ1-4	NA	TGTGCCAGCAGCCAACACCCGGACAGACTGTTTTTT	CASSQHPDRLFF
TRBV3-1/TRBV3-2	NA	TRBJ2-7	NA	TGTGCCAGCAGCCAAGTAGGGGCGATGGAGCAGTACTTC	CASSQVGAMEQYF
TRBV6-6	NA	TRBJ2-1	NA	TGTGCCAGCAGGGCGGCGAGGAGCTCCTACAATGAGCAGTTCTTC	CASRAARSSYNEQFF
TRBV7-9	NA	TRBJ1-1	NA	TGTGCCAGCAGCTTAAGTCCGGGACTAACAGCTTTCTTT	CASSLSPGLTAFF
TRBV6-5	once	TRBJ1-1	TRBD1	TGTGCCAGCAGTCGAAGACAGGGCGCGGCTTTCTTT	CASSRRQGAAFF
TRBV5-4	NA	TRBJ2-7	TRBD2	TGTGCCAGCAGCTTCAAGGTTATTGTAGAGGCGGGGGGCCGGAACGAGCAGTACTTC	CASSFKVIVEAGGRNEQYF
TRBV6-2/TRBV6-3	NA	TRBJ2-7	TRBD2	TGTGCCAGCAGTTCACCGTCTAGCGGGAGCATCGACGAGCAGTACTTC	CASSSPSSGSIDEQYF
TRBV19	NA	TRBJ2-5	NA	TGTGCCAGTAGCGAGGGCGCGGCGGAGACCCAGTACTTC	CASSEGAAETQYF
TRBV7-6	once	TRBJ2-7	TRBD2	TGTGCCAGCAGCCCCAGCGGGAGCTCCTACGAGCAGTACTTC	CASSPSGSSYEQYF
TRBV4-2	NA	TRBJ2-7	TRBD2	TGTGCCAGCAGCGAAGGCGGGCGGGGGGGCTGGGAGCAGTACTTC	CASSEGGRGGWEQYF
TRBV12-5	NA	TRBJ2-3	NA	TGTGCTAGTGCCCTGGGGCAGGTAAACACAGATACGCAGTATTTT	CASALGQVNTDTQYF
TRBV19	NA	TRBJ2-1	TRBD2	TGTGCCAGTAGAGGCAGCGGGGGGTACAATGAGCAGTTCTTC	CASRGSGGYNEQFF